A selection of T cell receptor beta chains follows, all from one sample in a study of naive and memory T cell subsets. TCRdb reprocessed the UMI-ligation and nested PCR reads via MiXCR and lists one record per CDR3 protein. The repertoire includes some 26,000 distinct CDR3 sequences, roughly 5.5% of them detected once, and roughly 7.1% sits in the top ten. The sample comprised blood. Receptor source: an adult in good health. Each CDR3 is given with its conserved first and last residue. The D gene is left open where the match is weak. Size tells how often a clone was seen (once, few, many) or the class of an expanded clone, and some rows leave it out.

TRBJ2-1 | . | many | TRBV20-1 | TGCAGTGCCAGAATATGGACAGTGCGTAATGAGCAGTTCTTC | CSARIWTVRNEQFF
TRBJ1-1 | . | few | TRBV5-4 | TGTGCCAGCAGCCCCAGAGAGAGACATGAAGCTTTCTTT | CASSPRERHEAFF
TRBJ1-1 | . | many | TRBV28 | TGTGCCAGCAGGGTTAGGATGAACACTGAAGCTTTCTTT | CASRVRMNTEAFF
TRBJ2-7 | TRBD1 | . | TRBV5-4 | TGTGCCAACAGCTTCCGGGACAGTTCCGAGCAGTACTTC | CANSFRDSSEQYF
TRBJ1-3 | . | many | TRBV4-2 | TGTGCCAGCAGCCAAGATCCTTCTGGGAGCTCTGGAAACACCATATATTTT | CASSQDPSGSSGNTIYF
TRBJ2-3 | . | . | TRBV7-8 | TGTGCCAGCAGCAACGACCCACGTGCACTATCTAGCACAGATACGCAGTATTTT | CASSNDPRALSSTDTQYF
TRBJ2-5 | TRBD2 | . | TRBV7-2 | TGTGCCAGCAGCTACATAGCGGGAGGGCCCTCGTATATAGAGACCCAGTACTTC | CASSYIAGGPSYIETQYF
TRBJ2-5 | TRBD1 | many | TRBV15 | TGTGCCACCAGCAGCGGACAGGGGTCGCAAGAGACCCAGTACTTC | CATSSGQGSQETQYF
TRBJ2-2 | TRBD2 | . | TRBV7-2 | TGTGCCAGCAGCCTCAGCCGGGACTACCCCTCAATCCACAACACCGGGGAGCTGTTTTTT | CASSLSRDYPSIHNTGELFF
TRBJ2-5 | TRBD2 | many | TRBV20-1 | TGCAGTGCTAGTAGGCAAGCGGGAGGGGCGACCCAGTACTTC | CSASRQAGGATQYF
TRBJ1-1 | . | many | TRBV6-5 | TGTGCCAGCGAATGGGGGTACCCCCGCCGGGCTTTCTTT | CASEWGYPRRAFF
TRBJ1-3 | . | . | TRBV5-1 | TGCGCCAGCAGCTTGGCCGGAGGAGAGCTCTCTGGAAACACCATATATTTT | CASSLAGGELSGNTIYF
TRBJ1-3 | . | few | TRBV14 | TGTGCCAGCAGCCAACAGGGTCTCGGAAACACCATATATTTT | CASSQQGLGNTIYF
TRBJ2-2 | . | many | TRBV14 | TGTGCCAGCAGCCTCCTTAGGGGGACCCACACCGGGGAGCTGTTTTTT | CASSLLRGTHTGELFF
TRBJ2-6 | . | few | TRBV19 | TGTGCCAGTACCCCTCAGGTATCTGGGGCCAACGTCCTGACTTTC | CASTPQVSGANVLTF
TRBJ1-5 | . | many | TRBV6-5 | TGTGCCAGCAGTTACGTGGGGGTGGGCAATCAGCCCCAGCATTTT | CASSYVGVGNQPQHF
TRBJ2-3 | . | many | TRBV29-1 | TGCAGCGTTGGAGGTGATACGCAGTATTTT | CSVGGDTQYF
TRBJ2-6 | . | many | TRBV19 | TGTGCCAGTAGTATCCGGGGCGGAGTACCGCAGGTGTTTTCTGGGGCCAACGTCCTGACTTTC | CASSIRGGVPQVFSGANVLTF
TRBJ2-1 | . | many | TRBV4-3 | TGCGCCAGCAGCCAAGATAACGGGAGCCCCTACAATGAGCAGTTCTTC | CASSQDNGSPYNEQFF
TRBJ2-2 | TRBD2 | many | TRBV6-1 | TGTGCCAGCAGTGTTCTAGCGGGAGATACCGGGGAGCTGTTTTTT | CASSVLAGDTGELFF
TRBJ2-5 | . | many | TRBV28 | TGTGCCAGCAGTCGTCCCACAGGGAGAGAGACCCAGTACTTC | CASSRPTGRETQYF
TRBJ1-1 | . | . | TRBV7-9 | TGTGCCAGCAGCTTTGAGGGCCCGGTGCCTGAAGCTTTCTTT | CASSFEGPVPEAFF
TRBJ2-7 | TRBD2 | many | TRBV14 | TGTGCCAGCAGCCAAGATCCCAGCGGGAGGGCATTCCTCGAGCAGTACTTC | CASSQDPSGRAFLEQYF
TRBJ2-5 | . | many | TRBV4-1 | TGCGCCAGCAGCCAAGAGGGCAGGGAGTGGGGGACCCAGTACTTC | CASSQEGREWGTQYF
TRBJ1-2 | . | few | TRBV5-6 | TGTGCCAGCAGCTTGGCCGCGGTTTTGGACTATGGCTACACCTTC | CASSLAAVLDYGYTF
TRBJ2-7 | . | . | TRBV20-1 | TGCAGTGCTAGAGGACCCGATACCAGAGGGGACTACGAGCAGTACTTC | CSARGPDTRGDYEQYF
TRBJ2-5 | . | many | TRBV12-3/TRBV12-4 | TGTGCCAGCAGACCGACAGGCCCTGGGGAGACCCAGTACTTC | CASRPTGPGETQYF
TRBJ2-7 | . | few | TRBV18 | TGTGCCAGCTCACCACCGGCGCGGCCCCAATCCCACGAGCAGTACTTC | CASSPPARPQSHEQYF
TRBJ2-6 | . | many | TRBV6-2/TRBV6-3 | TGTGCCGGGAGAACCGGGGCCAACGTCCTGACTTTC | CAGRTGANVLTF
TRBJ2-7 | TRBD1 | many | TRBV6-5 | TGTGCCAGCAGTCCTAATGGACAGGGTTCCTACGAGCAGTACTTC | CASSPNGQGSYEQYF
TRBJ2-7 | . | . | TRBV30 | TGTGCCTGGAGTGTTAGCAACTACGAGCAGTACTTC | CAWSVSNYEQYF
TRBJ2-1 | . | medium-sized | TRBV18 | TGTGCCAGCTCACCACCTCCAGGGGACGTAGGGCAGTTCTTC | CASSPPPGDVGQFF
TRBJ2-7 | TRBD2 | few | TRBV28 | TGTGCCAGCATACCCCGACTAGCGGGAGATCCCTCCTACGAGCAGTACTTC | CASIPRLAGDPSYEQYF
TRBJ2-1 | TRBD2 | many | TRBV3-1 | TGTGCCAGCAGCCAAGGGAGCGGGAGGGCCCCCTACAATGAGCAGTTCTTC | CASSQGSGRAPYNEQFF
TRBJ1-4 | . | many | TRBV30 | TGTGCCTGGACGTGGAGGGGCGCGAATGAAAAACTGTTTTTT | CAWTWRGANEKLFF
TRBJ2-7 | . | many | TRBV29-1 | TGCAGCGTTGGGGGGGGCAGGGATTACTCCTACGAGCAGTACTTC | CSVGGGRDYSYEQYF
TRBJ2-1 | . | medium-sized | TRBV28 | TGTGCCAGCAGTTACAATGAGCAGTTCTTC | CASSYNEQFF
TRBJ2-7 | TRBD1 | many | TRBV27 | TGTGCCAGCAGTTTGGGGACAGGGCAAGTCTACGAGCAGTACTTC | CASSLGTGQVYEQYF
TRBJ1-5 | . | many | TRBV19 | TGTGCCAGTAGTATCTTTCAGGAGGGCAATCAGCCCCAGCATTTT | CASSIFQEGNQPQHF
TRBJ2-1 | . | many | TRBV7-9 | TGTGCCACCCCGGGTCTCTCCTACAATGAGCAGTTCTTC | CATPGLSYNEQFF
TRBJ2-2 | . | many | TRBV6-2/TRBV6-3 | TGTGCCAGCAAGGTTTCCGGACATATCACCGGGGAGCTGTTTTTT | CASKVSGHITGELFF
TRBJ2-1 | TRBD2 | . | TRBV19 | TGTGCCAGTAGTACGGGACTAGCGACACGCAATGAGCAGTTCTTC | CASSTGLATRNEQFF
TRBJ2-5 | . | many | TRBV12-3/TRBV12-4 | TGTGCCAGCAGCCTTCTAGGGGCCGGGGAGACCCAGTACTTC | CASSLLGAGETQYF
TRBJ1-2 | . | many | TRBV28 | TGTGCCAGCAGTTCCTCCCTTACAATGAGTGACATCTATGGCTACACCTTC | CASSSSLTMSDIYGYTF
TRBJ1-5 | . | . | TRBV30 | TGTGCCTGGAGTCCAGATAGAGGAAGCAATCAGCCCCAGCATTTT | CAWSPDRGSNQPQHF
TRBJ2-2 | . | many | TRBV7-9 | TGTGCCAGCAGCTTCCGGACCGAGAACACCGGGGAGCTGTTTTTT | CASSFRTENTGELFF
TRBJ2-4 | . | many | TRBV20-1 | TGCAGTGCTAGAGATATTGAGGGAGTTGGCAAAAACATTCAGTACTTC | CSARDIEGVGKNIQYF
TRBJ1-4 | TRBD1 | many | TRBV4-3 | TGCGCCAGCAGCCAAGACCTAATGACAGGGGGACTTGAAAAACTGTTTTTT | CASSQDLMTGGLEKLFF
TRBJ2-5 | TRBD1 | many | TRBV6-5 | TGTGCCAGCAGCAAAGGGACAGGGGGCGAAGAGACCCAGTACTTC | CASSKGTGGEETQYF
TRBJ2-1 | . | many | TRBV29-1 | TGCAGCGAGAGGACAGGAGGGCATGAGCAGTTCTTC | CSERTGGHEQFF
TRBJ1-4 | . | many | TRBV20-1 | TGCAGTGCCGGACGCGGTAGCCGACGACCAGATAATGAAAAACTGTTTTTT | CSAGRGSRRPDNEKLFF
TRBJ2-1 | TRBD2 | . | TRBV9 | TGTGCCAGCAGCGTAGATAGCGGGGCCTACAATGAGCAGTTCTTC | CASSVDSGAYNEQFF
TRBJ2-7 | . | many | TRBV6-5 | TGTGCCACCGAGACCCCCTCCTACGAGCAGTACTTC | CATETPSYEQYF
TRBJ1-5 | . | few | TRBV28 | TGTGCCAGCAGTTTACTGGACAGAAATCAGCCCCAGCATTTT | CASSLLDRNQPQHF
TRBJ2-1 | . | medium-sized | TRBV29-1 | TGCAGCGCGCCCAGGACAGCTTCCTACAATGAGCAGTTCTTC | CSAPRTASYNEQFF
TRBJ2-7 | . | many | TRBV29-1 | TGCAGCGGTCTAGTTTCCTACGAGCAGTACTTC | CSGLVSYEQYF
TRBJ2-1 | . | many | TRBV7-9 | TGTGCCAGCAGCTTCAACGATCGCTCGAATGAGCAGTTCTTC | CASSFNDRSNEQFF